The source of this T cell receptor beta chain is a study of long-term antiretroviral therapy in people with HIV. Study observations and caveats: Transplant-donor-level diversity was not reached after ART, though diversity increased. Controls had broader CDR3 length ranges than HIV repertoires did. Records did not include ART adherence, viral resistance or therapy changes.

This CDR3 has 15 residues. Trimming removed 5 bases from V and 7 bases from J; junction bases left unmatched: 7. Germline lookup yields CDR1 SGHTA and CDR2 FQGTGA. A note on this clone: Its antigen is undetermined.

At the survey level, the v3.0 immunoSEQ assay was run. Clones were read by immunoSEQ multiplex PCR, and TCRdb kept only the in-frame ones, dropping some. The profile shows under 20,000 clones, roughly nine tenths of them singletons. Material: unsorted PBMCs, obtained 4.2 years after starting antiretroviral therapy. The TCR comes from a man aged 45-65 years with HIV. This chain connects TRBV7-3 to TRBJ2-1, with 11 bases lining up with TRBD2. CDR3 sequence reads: CASSRTSGGINEQFF. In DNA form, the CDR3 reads TGTGCCAGCAGCCGCACTAGCGGGGGAATTAATGAGCAGTTCTTC.